This T cell receptor (beta chain) was captured by sequencing in a study of blood T cell repertoires in COVID-19. Study-level background: COVID-19 samples collected from the United States, Italy and Spain covered acute and convalescent phases. PBMCs, B-cell-depleted T cells, or T cells were the source of the cDNA or gDNA that made up the material.

Trimming cost V 5 bases and J 10 bases, with 11 bases left between them. This CDR3 comprises 11 residues. Study processing details: Using reference gene primer amplification, nucleated cell counts were estimated. Method: immunoSEQ multiplex PCR; TCRdb's copy keeps in-frame clones and lacks some. V, J and clone size reflect that table, while D and trimming were determined from the DNA. The data contain roughly 200,000 clones, over 80% of them singletons. Material: peripheral blood. V and J are TRBV12-3 or TRBV12-4 and TRBJ1-1; D gene uncertain. The receptor was derived from a woman aged 40 to 55 with COVID-19, enrolled during active disease. The CDR3 DNA reads TGTGCCAGCAGTGAGGGTCTAGGAGCTTTCTTT. This codes for CASSEGLGAFF.